The sequence of this T cell receptor beta chain was determined in a study of OX40 agonist ivuxolimab in advanced cancers. Study-level background: The patients' treatment was ivuxolimab, an agonistic anti-OX40 (CD134) antibody. Study-wide findings and caveats: Averaged across samples, CD8+ T cells carried more expanded clones than CD4+ did. Low normalized T-cell clonal expansion also characterized some of the nonresponders. It was not determined which antigens were specifically recognized by the peripheral T cells that had undergone clonal expansion.

Comment on this clone: The antigen is unknown.

The trim removed 4 bases at V and 4 bases at J, leaving 10 bases unmatched. The V gene's germline CDR1 is MDHEN and CDR2 SYDVKM. The CDR3 spans 17 residues. Some clones are missing from TCRdb's copy, which holds only in-frame ones; the method was immunoSEQ multiplex PCR. This sample carries 70,000 or so clones, 86% of them seen once, and the ten largest clones take approximately 8%. J is TRBJ1-1 and V is TRBV28, with TRBD1 matching over 12 bases. The clonotype was recovered from an adult with an advanced solid tumor such as melanoma, head and neck, liver or kidney cancer. Sample: CD4+ or CD8+ T cells sorted from blood, taken in a trial of the OX40 agonist ivuxolimab. CDR3 sequence (DNA): TGTGCCAGCAGTTCGCCGGGACAGGGGGCGCGGGGCACTGAAGCTTTCTTT. This sequence encodes CASSSPGQGARGTEAFF.